These 26 T cell receptor beta chains were sequenced from one sample in a study of blood T cell repertoires in COVID-19 (TCRdb year 2020). Library preparation used the immunoSEQ multiplex PCR assay. This is the immuneACCESS table as TCRdb keeps it, with only in-frame sequences that have V and J called. A part of the clones is gone; compared with another copy, unresolved V genes explain less than half, and the rest is unexplained. The sample includes 250,000 or so clones, with 88% observed a single time. About 3.5% of the sample rests with the top ten. The sample taken for sequencing was PBMCs or T cells enriched from blood (not recorded which). Source of these receptors: a woman aged 30 to 39 who had been exposed to COVID-19.

V and J are TRBV5-4 and TRBJ2-1, with D possibly being TRBD2 (6 bases). This CDR3 region has 16 residues. CDR1 and CDR2 from the germline V gene are SGHNT and YYREEE (reference sequence). V lost 0 bases to trimming and J lost 3 bases, with 13 bases between them. CDR3 amino acids: CASSLEVSGIYNEQFF. The CDR3 coding sequence is TGTGCCAGCAGCTTGGAGGTTAGCGGAATCTACAATGAGCAGTTCTTC.

V gene TRBV5-1 combines with J gene TRBJ2-3; possibly TRBD2 for D (6 bases). Germline V CDR1 and CDR2: SGHRS, YFSETQ. Trimming shortened V by 3 bases and J by 5 bases, and 22 bases separated the two germline ends. The CDR3 has 17 residues. The CDR3 DNA follows: TGCGCCAGCAGCTCCACCGGGACTTTCACCCGATTAGATACGCAGTATTTT. Protein sequence: CASSSTGTFTRLDTQYF.

V usage is TRBV5-6 and J usage is TRBJ2-3; tentative D call: TRBD2 (6 bases). The CDR3 totals 16 residues. V lost 4 bases to trimming and J lost 5 bases, with 20 bases between them. CDR1 is SGHDT and CDR2 is YYEEEE in the germline V gene. Here the CDR3 DNA reads TGTGCCAGCAGCCTGAGAAGCGGGCAGGACGTAGATACGCAGTATTTT. Residues: CASSLRSGQDVDTQYF.

A single count supports this clone. This sequence joins TRBV28 and TRBJ2-3, with D possibly being TRBD1 (6 bases). The germline V gene has CDR1 MDHEN and CDR2 SYDVKM. CDR3 length: 15 residues. Deletions cut 3 bases from V and 3 bases from J, with 13 bases between. The CDR3 sequence: CASSFSGQGTDTQYF. CDR3 nucleotide sequence: TGTGCCAGCAGTTTCTCCGGTCAGGGGACAGATACGCAGTATTTT.

CDR3 sequence: CASSFSDISYEQYF. The CDR3 nucleotides are TGTGCCAGCAGTTTTTCAGACATCTCCTACGAGCAGTACTTC. The chain couples TRBV27 to TRBJ2-7; D call uncertain. The CDR3 contains 14 residues. V lost 3 bases and J 0 bases, leaving 9 bases between the germline ends. The germline CDR1 and CDR2 sequences are MNHEY and SMNVEV (reference sequence).

This rearrangement joins TRBV29-1 to TRBJ1-3; tentative D call: TRBD1 (6 bases). Germline V gene data show CDR1 as SQVTM and CDR2 as ANQGSEA. CDR3 length: 13 residues. V lost 6 bases to trimming and J lost 0 bases, with 9 bases between them. The CDR3 region has the DNA TGCAGCGTATCGACAGGCTCTGGAAACACCATATATTTT. Translation gives CSVSTGSGNTIYF.

The rearrangement uses TRBV5-1 and TRBJ2-7, with TRBD2 matching 8 bases. This CDR3 is 15 amino acids long. The V segment lost 0 bases and the J segment 3 bases; nucleotides outside the gene matches: 5. Per the germline V gene, CDR1 is SGHRS and CDR2 is YFSETQ. The CDR3 coding sequence is TGCGCCAGCAGCTTGGTGAGCGGGAGCGGCTACGAGCAGTACTTC. Amino acid sequence: CASSLVSGSGYEQYF.

J is TRBJ2-3 and V is TRBV28, with TRBD1 matching over 7 bases. CDR1 and CDR2 from the germline V gene are MDHEN and SYDVKM. The CDR3 has 14 residues. V lost 2 bases and J lost 5; bases outside the gene matches: 4. The chain's CDR3 is CASSLEGAGDTQYF. Written as DNA, the CDR3 is TGTGCCAGCAGTTTAGAGGGGGCAGGAGATACGCAGTATTTT.

The genes are TRBV19 and TRBJ1-2, with TRBD1 identical over 10 bases. Germline trimming cut 5 bases from V and 6 bases from J; bases unmatched to any gene: 12. The germline V gene has CDR1 LNHDA and CDR2 SQIVND (reference sequence). This CDR3 spans 16 amino acids. This chain's CDR3 is CASSGPGQGSYNGYTF. Written as DNA, the CDR3 is TGTGCCAGTAGTGGACCGGGACAGGGGTCGTACAATGGCTACACCTTC.

The chain employs TRBV2 and TRBJ1-2, with TRBD1 matching 8 bases. Looked up from germline, CDR1 is SNHLY and CDR2 is FYNNEI. V lost 6 bases to trimming and J lost 5 bases; unmatched junction nucleotides: 8. This CDR3 has 14 residues. Here the CDR3 reads CASSEDRADYGYTF. Here the CDR3 DNA reads TGTGCCAGCAGCGAGGACAGGGCCGATTATGGCTACACCTTC. Looking up the rest from reference TRBV2 and TRBJ1-2 gives the full variable domain: EPEVTQTPSHQVTQMGQEVILRCVPISNHLYFYWYRQILGQKVEFLVSFYNNEISEKSEIFDDQFSVERPDGSNFTLKIRSTKLEDSAMYFCASSEDRADYGYTFGSGTRLTVV.

The V and J genes are TRBV5-1 and TRBJ2-2; 13 nucleotides line up with TRBD2. The CDR3 loop spans 17 amino acids. Trimming at V came to 3 bases and at J to 6 bases, leaving 8 bases not matched to a gene. CDR1 and CDR2 from the germline V gene are SGHRS and YFSETQ. Here the CDR3 reads CASSSGLAGAWAGELFF. In DNA form, the CDR3 reads TGCGCCAGCAGCTCCGGACTAGCGGGAGCCTGGGCCGGGGAGCTGTTTTTT.

V and J are TRBV6-5 and TRBJ2-2, with D possibly being TRBD1 (6 bases). This CDR3 contains 15 residues. Germline V lookup: CDR1 MNHEY, CDR2 SVGAGI. Trimming stripped 2 bases from V and 4 bases from J, with 11 bases between. In DNA form, the CDR3 reads TGTGCCAGCAGTTACCCCCAACAGGGCACCGGGGAGCTGTTTTTT. Protein product: CASSYPQQGTGELFF.

This clone was recorded once. V and J are TRBV2 and TRBJ2-2; TRBD2 matches 9 bases. This CDR3 is 15 amino acids long. Per germline, CDR1 SNHLY and CDR2 FYNNEI. The J segment lost 7 bases and the V segment lost 2 bases, leaving 5 bases of the junction unmatched. The CDR3 DNA is TGTGCCAGCAGTGAAATAGCGGGAGTGGGCGGGGAGCTGTTTTTT. Its protein is CASSEIAGVGGELFF.

V is TRBV5-4 and J is TRBJ1-2; 7 bases agree with TRBD1. The CDR3 covers 15 residues. Per the germline V gene, CDR1 is SGHNT and CDR2 is YYREEE (reference sequence). V was pared by 4 bases and J by 4 bases, with 10 bases of the junction left unmatched. The CDR3 loop is CASSARDRIIYGYTF. The CDR3 region has the DNA TGTGCCAGCAGCGCCCGGGACAGAATCATCTATGGCTACACCTTC.

The rearrangement joins TRBV2 to TRBJ1-3; 7 nucleotides match TRBD1. V lost 6 bases to trimming and J lost 2 bases; unmatched junction nucleotides: 4. Germline-derived CDR1 and CDR2 are SNHLY and FYNNEI. The CDR3 sequence is 14 residues long. The CDR3 nucleotides are TGTGCCAGCAGGGCGGGACAGCCTGGAAACACCATATATTTT. Translation gives CASRAGQPGNTIYF.

The chain links TRBV19 to TRBJ2-7, with TRBD2 matching over 7 bases. V lost 7 bases to trimming and J lost 0 bases; unmatched junction nucleotides: 0. The CDR3 is 12 residues long. Germline CDR1 reads LNHDA; CDR2 reads SQIVND (reference sequence). CDR3 coding DNA: TGTGCCAGTACTAGCGGCTCCTACGAGCAGTACTTC. Residues: CASTSGSYEQYF. The variable domain in full, with the rest retrieved from reference TRBV19 and TRBJ2-7, is DGGITQSPKYLFRKEGQNVTLSCEQNLNHDAMYWYRQDPGQGLRLIYYSQIVNDFQKGDIAEGYSVSREKKESFPLTVTSAQKNPTAFYLCASTSGSYEQYFGPGTRLTVT.

CDR3 in DNA: TGTGCCAGCAGTTTATGGGGGACTGGGAGGCCCTACGAGCAGTACTTC. This encodes CASSLWGTGRPYEQYF. The V call is TRBV27, the J call TRBJ2-7; possible D gene TRBD2, 6 bases. Looked up from germline, CDR1 is MNHEY and CDR2 is SMNVEV (reference sequence). The CDR3 has 16 residues. Trimming cost V 1 base and J 2 bases, with 15 bases left between them.

The genes are TRBV27 and TRBJ1-1; D might be TRBD1 (6 bases). Germline loops: CDR1 MNHEY, CDR2 SMNVEV (reference sequence). The CDR3 consists of 15 residues. V lost 3 bases to trimming and J lost 1 base, with 12 bases between them. CDR3 sequence (DNA): TGTGCCAGCAGTTTTGGGCGGACAGCGAACACTGAAGCTTTCTTT. Translation: CASSFGRTANTEAFF.

The rearrangement uses TRBV2 and TRBJ2-1, with a tentative D call TRBD1 (5 bases). Germline V CDR1 and CDR2: SNHLY, FYNNEI. This CDR3 has 11 residues. Trimming left V 8 bases short and J 8 bases short, with 10 bases between. The CDR3 region is CASPQGHEQFF. The CDR3 nucleotides are TGTGCCAGCCCTCAGGGCCATGAGCAGTTCTTC.

CDR3 nucleotides: TGTGCCAGCAGCACGCCAGAGAACACTGAAGCTTTCTTT. Translation gives CASSTPENTEAFF. The rearrangement joins TRBV7-8 to TRBJ1-1; D gene ambiguous. Trimming took 5 bases from V and 1 from J, leaving 8 bases between them. There are 13 residues in the CDR3. Germline V gene data show CDR1 as SGHVS and CDR2 as FQNEAQ.

The V call is TRBV7-9, the J call TRBJ1-2, with D unclear. The CDR3 totals 14 residues. V lost 0 bases and J 7 bases, leaving 12 bases between the germline ends. Per germline, CDR1 SEHNR and CDR2 FQNEAQ (reference sequence). CDR3 sequence: CASSLAVVRGGYTF. CDR3 DNA sequence: TGTGCCAGCAGCTTAGCGGTTGTGAGAGGTGGCTACACCTTC. Using reference TRBV7-9 and TRBJ1-2 for the parts outside the CDR3, the full variable domain is DTGVSQNPRHKITKRGQNVTFRCDPISEHNRLYWYRQTLGQGPEFLTYFQNEAQLEKSRLLSDRFSAERPKGSFSTLEIQRTEQGDSAMYLCASSLAVVRGGYTFGSGTRLTVV.

J is TRBJ1-2 and V is TRBV6-5; 7 bases match TRBD1. J lost 2 bases, V lost 6 bases, and 9 bases had no gene match. This CDR3 is built from 15 residues. CDR1 is MNHEY, CDR2 SVGAGI, per germline. The CDR3 DNA reads TGTGCCAGCAGAGGGGCGGAGACAGGGAACTATGGCTACACCTTC. Translated, it gives CASRGAETGNYGYTF.

This chain uses TRBV19 with TRBJ2-6; no definite D call. Trimming took off 3 bases at V and 0 bases at J, with 6 bases between the two ends. The CDR3 sequence is 15 residues long. The germline V gene has CDR1 LNHDA and CDR2 SQIVND (reference sequence). The DNA of the CDR3 is TGTGCCAGTAGTATCCCGGGCTCTGGGGCCAACGTCCTGACTTTC. It codes for CASSIPGSGANVLTF. Variable domain in full (rest from reference TRBV19 and TRBJ2-6): DGGITQSPKYLFRKEGQNVTLSCEQNLNHDAMYWYRQDPGQGLRLIYYSQIVNDFQKGDIAEGYSVSREKKESFPLTVTSAQKNPTAFYLCASSIPGSGANVLTFGAGSRLTVL.

This chain uses TRBV14 with TRBJ2-5; no clear D gene. V lost 1 base to trimming and J lost 7 bases, with 7 bases between them. The CDR3 consists of 12 residues. Germline V CDR1 and CDR2: SGHDN, FVKESK. CDR3 nucleotides: TGTGCCAGCAGCCAAGTCGGTCGGACCCAGTACTTC. As protein: CASSQVGRTQYF.

The gene calls are TRBV3-1 (or the pseudogene TRBV3-2) and TRBJ2-1; no reliable D call. The germline CDR1 and CDR2 sequences are LGHDT and YNNKEL (reference sequence). V was shortened by 1 base and J by 15 bases, with 10 bases between the two germline ends. CDR3 length: 11 residues. The DNA of the CDR3 is TGTGCCAGCAGCCAAGGCCTAGTTTGGTTCTTC. This encodes CASSQGLVWFF.

This chain joins TRBV7-8 and TRBJ1-1; a possible D gene is TRBD1 (6 bases). Trimming shortened V by 1 base and J by 0 bases, and 18 bases separated the two germline ends. This CDR3 region has 18 residues. Per the germline V gene, CDR1 is SGHVS and CDR2 is FQNEAQ. This chain's CDR3 is CASSLGSGRGAMNTEAFF. The CDR3 DNA reads TGTGCCAGCAGCTTAGGTTCCGGGAGGGGGGCGATGAACACTGAAGCTTTCTTT.